The 11 T cell receptor beta chains presented below share a single source sample, sequenced in a study of blood T cell repertoires in COVID-19. Assay: immunoSEQ multiplex PCR; the TCRdb copy retains only in-frame clones and omits some. The top ten clones hold around 9.1% of a sample with more than 250,000 clones, 84% of them seen once. Source material: peripheral blood. The source of these receptors is a human donor in a cohort sampled during active COVID-19.

The chain is built from TRBV11-2 and TRBJ2-1; 7 nucleotides agree with TRBD1. Germline CDR1 reads SGHAT; CDR2 reads FQNNGV. The CDR3 extends over 17 amino acids. Trimming removed 5 bases from V and 0 bases from J; junction bases left unmatched: 10. The CDR3: CASSTRQGASSYNEQFF. The CDR3 DNA reads TGTGCCAGCAGCACGAGACAGGGCGCCAGCTCCTACAATGAGCAGTTCTTC.

V and J are TRBV6-5 and TRBJ2-7; 8 nucleotides match TRBD1. The CDR3 spans 15 residues. In germline, CDR1 is MNHEY, CDR2 SVGAGI. The V gene end was trimmed by 4 bases and the J gene end by 4 bases; junction bases not matched to a gene: 9. Here the CDR3 reads CASSSGQGGYYEQYF. The CDR3 nucleotides are TGTGCCAGCAGTTCTGGACAGGGTGGGTATTACGAGCAGTACTTC.

The rearrangement joins TRBV6-1 to TRBJ2-3; D not certain. Germline CDR1 MNHNS, CDR2 SASEGT. The CDR3 covers 14 residues. The germline V and J ends were trimmed by 0 bases and 5 bases, with 9 bases remaining between them. The CDR3 here is CASSEAGARDTQYF. DNA of the CDR3: TGTGCCAGCAGTGAAGCGGGCGCAAGAGATACGCAGTATTTT.

The chain recombines TRBV5-1 with TRBJ2-3, with TRBD2 identical over 8 bases. This CDR3 is built from 15 residues. J was trimmed by 5 bases and V by 0 bases; bases with no gene match: 5. The germline gives CDR1 SGHRS, CDR2 YFSETQ. The CDR3 DNA is TGCGCCAGCAGCTTGGCCGGCGCGGGGGGAGATACGCAGTATTTT. Amino acid sequence: CASSLAGAGGDTQYF. Combining the CDR3 with reference TRBV5-1 and TRBJ2-3 gives the whole variable domain KAGVTQTPRYLIKTRGQQVTLSCSPISGHRSVSWYQQTPGQGLQFLFEYFSETQRNKGNFPGRFSGRQFSNSRSEMNVSTLELGDSALYLCASSLAGAGGDTQYFGPGTRLTVL.

The genes are TRBV5-1 and TRBJ2-3; 8 bases match TRBD2. The CDR3 is made up of 17 amino acids. Trimming cost V 1 base and J 1 base; bases outside gene matches: 8. Germline V gene sequence: CDR1 SGHRS, CDR2 YFSETQ. CDR3 in DNA: TGCGCCAGCAGCTTGCCTACCGGGGGGGTAGGCACAGATACGCAGTATTTT. Translated: CASSLPTGGVGTDTQYF.

CDR3 loop: CASSHRSPGEQYF. The CDR3 DNA sequence: TGTGCCAGCAGCCACCGATCTCCCGGGGAGCAGTACTTC. This chain links TRBV3-1 (or the pseudogene TRBV3-2) with TRBJ2-7; D is unresolved. The V and J ends lost 3 bases and 7 bases respectively, with 13 bases between them. Per the germline V gene, CDR1 is LGHDT and CDR2 is YNNKEL (reference sequence). CDR3 size: 13 residues.

CDR3 nucleotide sequence: TGTGCCAGCAGCTTAGCCCCGGGACAGATAAACTATGGCTACACCTTC. Its translation: CASSLAPGQINYGYTF. The chain couples TRBV7-2 to TRBJ1-2; 7 nucleotides agree with TRBD1. CDR3 length: 16 residues. V shed 0 bases, J shed 2 bases, and the junction held 6 bases outside the gene matches. Germline CDR1 SGHTA, CDR2 FQGNSA.

There are a few counts of this clone. The V gene is TRBV20-1, the J gene TRBJ1-6; TRBD1 aligns across 7 bases. Germline-derived CDR1 and CDR2 are DFQATT and SNEGSKA (reference sequence). The CDR3 is 13 residues long. The trim removed 3 bases at V and 10 bases at J, leaving 6 bases unmatched. As DNA, the CDR3 is TGCAGTGCTAGTAGACAGGGTGGCTCACCCCTCCACTTT. It yields the protein CSASRQGGSPLHF.

This clone was observed a single time. CDR3 sequence (DNA): TGTGCCAGCAGCTTGGCCTCTCCAAATCCGGGAGAGCAGTTCTTC. Its translation is CASSLASPNPGEQFF. The chain has TRBV5-5 and TRBJ2-1, with a tentative D call TRBD2 (5 bases). Looked up from germline, CDR1 is SGHKS and CDR2 is YYEKEE (reference sequence). The CDR3 runs to 15 residues. Deletions cut 0 bases from V and 10 bases from J, with 17 bases between.

V is TRBV13 and J is TRBJ2-5, with D unclear. The CDR3 loop spans 13 amino acids. Germline V gene lookup returns CDR1 PRHDT and CDR2 FYEKMQ (reference sequence). The V gene lost 0 bases and the J gene lost 2 bases, with 4 bases spanning the gap. The CDR3 DNA reads TGTGCCAGCAGCTTAGGAGCACAAGAGACCCAGTACTTC. Translated, it gives CASSLGAQETQYF.

This clone occurred once. CDR3 coding DNA: TGTGCCAGTAGAGGCAGGGGGAGTTCCTATAATTCACCCCTCCACTTT. It translates to CASRGRGSSYNSPLHF. The chain links TRBV19 to TRBJ1-6; 7 nucleotides align to TRBD1. The CDR3 loop spans 16 amino acids. Germline CDR1 is LNHDA and CDR2 is SQIVND (reference sequence). The V segment lost 6 bases and the J segment 1 base; nucleotides outside the gene matches: 6.